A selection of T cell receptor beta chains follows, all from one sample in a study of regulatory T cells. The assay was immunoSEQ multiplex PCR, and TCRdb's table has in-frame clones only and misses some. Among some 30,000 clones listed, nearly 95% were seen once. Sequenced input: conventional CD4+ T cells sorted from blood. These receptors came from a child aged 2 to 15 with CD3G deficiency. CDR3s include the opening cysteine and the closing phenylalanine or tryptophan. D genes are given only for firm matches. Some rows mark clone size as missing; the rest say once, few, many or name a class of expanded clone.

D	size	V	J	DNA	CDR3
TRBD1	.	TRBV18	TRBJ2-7	TGTGCCAGCTCACCGGGACAGGGGCCATACGAGCAGTACTTC	CASSPGQGPYEQYF
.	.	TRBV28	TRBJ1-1	TGTGCCAGCAGCCAGGTCCTGAACACTGAAGCTTTCTTT	CASSQVLNTEAFF
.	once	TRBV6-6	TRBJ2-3	TGTGCCAGCAGCCCCTCAGGAGATACGCAGTATTTT	CASSPSGDTQYF
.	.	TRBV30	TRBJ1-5	TGTGCCTGGAGTGTGGCCAATCAGCCCCAGCATTTT	CAWSVANQPQHF
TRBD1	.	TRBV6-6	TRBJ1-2	TGTGCCAGCAGCCCCACACAGGGACAGGGAACCTCTCCCCACAAGTTC	CASSPTQGQGTSPHKF
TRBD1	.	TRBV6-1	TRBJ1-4	TGTGCCAGCTCCCGGGACAGGGCAGACGAAAAACTGTTTTTT	CASSRDRADEKLFF
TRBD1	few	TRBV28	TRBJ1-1	TGTGCCAGCAGTTTAGGTGACAGGGGAAGGACTGAAGCTTTCTTT	CASSLGDRGRTEAFF
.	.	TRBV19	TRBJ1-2	TGTGCCAGTAGTAAACTTGGCAGATATAACTATGGCTACACCTTC	CASSKLGRYNYGYTF
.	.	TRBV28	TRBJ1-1	TGTGCCAGCAGTTTAGGAGTGGGGTACCACACTGAAGCTTTCTTT	CASSLGVGYHTEAFF
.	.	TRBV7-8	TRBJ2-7	TGTGCCAGCAGCTTATTAGACGCCGCCCCCTACGAGCAGTACTTC	CASSLLDAAPYEQYF
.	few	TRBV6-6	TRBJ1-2	TGTGCCAGCAGTTACTCGATGGGCAGGGGACAAAGCTACACCTTC	CASSYSMGRGQSYTF
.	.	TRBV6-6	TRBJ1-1	TGTGCCAGCAGACCGGGGGGCACTGAAGCTTTCTTT	CASRPGGTEAFF
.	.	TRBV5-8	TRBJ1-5	TGTGCCAGCAGCTCAGGCCCCCAGGTGGGGGTAAAGGGGGACGACCAGCCCCAGCATTTT	CASSSGPQVGVKGDDQPQHF
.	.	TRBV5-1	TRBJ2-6	TGCGCCAGCAGCCTCGGGGATCGGGCCAACGTCCTGACTTTC	CASSLGDRANVLTF
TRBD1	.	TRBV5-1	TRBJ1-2	TGCGCCAGCAGCATTGGAACCGGGACAGGACTTACCTATGGCTACACCTTC	CASSIGTGTGLTYGYTF
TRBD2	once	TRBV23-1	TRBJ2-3	TGCGCCAGCAGTCGCCACCCGGGACTAGCGGGAGAAGATACGCAGTATTTT	CASSRHPGLAGEDTQYF
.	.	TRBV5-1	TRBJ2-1	TGCGCCAGCAGCTTGGTTGCCGGCGGTCCCACCTACAATGAGCAGTTCTTC	CASSLVAGGPTYNEQFF
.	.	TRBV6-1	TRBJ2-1	TGTGCCAGCAGTGAAGAGACTATGATAGGGCAGTTCTTC	CASSEETMIGQFF
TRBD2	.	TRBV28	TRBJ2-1	TGTGCCAGCAGTACCGCCGCTAGCGGGAGTTACAATGAGCAGTTCTTC	CASSTAASGSYNEQFF
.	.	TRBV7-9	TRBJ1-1	TGTGCCAGCAGCTTAGATATCGGGGATGAAGCTTTCTTT	CASSLDIGDEAFF
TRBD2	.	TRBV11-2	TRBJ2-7	TGTGCCAGCAGCGTAAGACTAGCGGGAGCTTACGAGCAGTACTTC	CASSVRLAGAYEQYF
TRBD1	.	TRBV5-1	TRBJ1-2	TGCGCCAGCAGTTCCGGGACAGGGGGTTTGAACTATGGCTACACCTTC	CASSSGTGGLNYGYTF
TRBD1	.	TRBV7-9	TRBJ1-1	TGTGCCAGCAGCCCACAGGGGGCGAGCACTGAAGCTTTCTTT	CASSPQGASTEAFF
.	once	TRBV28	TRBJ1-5	TGTGCCAGCTCGGGAGGGGGGTTAAATCAGCCCCAGCATTTT	CASSGGGLNQPQHF
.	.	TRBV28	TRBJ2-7	TGTGCCAGCAGTTTGGCAGGGGCGCTAAGGTCGGGCGAGCAGTACTTC	CASSLAGALRSGEQYF
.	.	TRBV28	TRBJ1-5	TGTGCCAGCAGTCCATGGGGGGGAGTACCAGCCCAGCATTTT	CASSPWGGVPAQHF
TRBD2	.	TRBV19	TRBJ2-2	TGTGCCAGTAGTATAACGGGAGGGGGCGGGGAGCTGTTTTTT	CASSITGGGGELFF
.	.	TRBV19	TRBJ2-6	TGTGCCAGTAGAGACAGCTCTGGGGCCAACGTCCTGACTTTC	CASRDSSGANVLTF
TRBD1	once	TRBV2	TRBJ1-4	TGTGCCAGCAGTGACCCTAACCGGGACAGGGAGGAAAAACTGTTTTTT	CASSDPNRDREEKLFF
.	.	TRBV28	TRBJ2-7	TGTGCCAGCAGTTTACCACCGCGGGCGGCGGGGGCTGTTTACGAGCAGTACTTC	CASSLPPRAAGAVYEQYF
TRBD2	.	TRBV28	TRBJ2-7	TGTGCCAGCAGCCGACTAGCGGGAGGCTCCTACGAGCAGTACTTC	CASSRLAGGSYEQYF
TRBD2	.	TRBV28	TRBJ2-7	TGTGCCAGCAGTGCTAGCGGGATTGGCTACGAGCAGTACTTC	CASSASGIGYEQYF
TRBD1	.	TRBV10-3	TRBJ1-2	TGTGCCATCAGTAAGGACAGGGAAGGAGCCTACACCTTC	CAISKDREGAYTF
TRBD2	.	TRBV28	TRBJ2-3	TGTGCCAGCAGAGGCACCATCGGGAGGTCGCCAGATACGCAGTATTTT	CASRGTIGRSPDTQYF
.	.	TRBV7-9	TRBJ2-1	TGTGCCAGCAGCTTTAGCGGCGGGTCTGAGCAGTTCTTC	CASSFSGGSEQFF
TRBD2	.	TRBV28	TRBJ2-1	TGTGCCAGCAGTTCCCCCAGCGGGAGGGGACTAAATGAGCAGTTCTTC	CASSSPSGRGLNEQFF
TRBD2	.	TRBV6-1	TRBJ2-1	TGTGCCAGCAACCGGGGAGGGAATCATGAGCAGTTCTTC	CASNRGGNHEQFF
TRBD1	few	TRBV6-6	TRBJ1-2	TGTGCCAGCAGTCACCGGGACAGCTTAACCTTC	CASSHRDSLTF
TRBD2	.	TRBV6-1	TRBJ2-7	TGTGCCACGGTAGCGGGAGGGCGCGTCTACGAGCAGTACTTC	CATVAGGRVYEQYF
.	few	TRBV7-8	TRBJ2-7	TGTGCCAGCAGCTTAAAGAACGAGTACGAGCAGTACTTC	CASSLKNEYEQYF
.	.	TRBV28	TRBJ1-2	TGTGCCAGCATGAGATTTAACTATGGCTACACCTTC	CASMRFNYGYTF
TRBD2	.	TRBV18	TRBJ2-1	TGTGCCAGCTCGTCTCGGGGGGGCTTCAGCTCCTACAATGAGCAGTTCTTC	CASSSRGGFSSYNEQFF
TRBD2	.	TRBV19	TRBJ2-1	TGTGCCAGTTCGAATAGCGGGAGGCTTAGCTCCTACAATGAGCAGTTCTTC	CASSNSGRLSSYNEQFF
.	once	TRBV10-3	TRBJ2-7	TGTGCCATCAGCCCTGGAGGGGGGAGGTATTTGAGCGAGCAGTACTTC	CAISPGGGRYLSEQYF
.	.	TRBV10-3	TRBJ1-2	TGTGCCATCAGCGCAGGGACCTATTATGGCTACACCTTC	CAISAGTYYGYTF
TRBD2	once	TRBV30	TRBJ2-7	TGTGCCTGGAGCGGGAGGGGGTCGGACGTAAGGCGGAGTGAGCAGTACTTC	CAWSGRGSDVRRSEQYF
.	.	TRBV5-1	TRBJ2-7	TGCGCCAGCAGCCGGGGGACCTCCTACGAGCAGTACTTC	CASSRGTSYEQYF
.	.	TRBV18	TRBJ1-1	TGTGCCAGCTCACCACCTAGCGGGGTGACTGAAGCTTTCTTT	CASSPPSGVTEAFF
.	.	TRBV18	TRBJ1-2	TGTGCCAGCTCACCGCGATCGGGACATTCTCCCTATGGCTACACCTTC	CASSPRSGHSPYGYTF
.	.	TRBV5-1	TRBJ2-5	TGCGCCAGCAGCTTGGAGGGATACGGGACAGAGACCCAGTACTTC	CASSLEGYGTETQYF
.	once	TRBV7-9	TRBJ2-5	TGTGCCAGCAGCTTAGGGCGGACAGTGATCGAGGAGACCCAGTACTTC	CASSLGRTVIEETQYF
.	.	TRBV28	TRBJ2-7	TGTGCCAGCGGCAGTGGGGCGATAAGCTCCTACGAGCAGTACTTC	CASGSGAISSYEQYF
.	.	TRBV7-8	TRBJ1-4	TGTGCCAGCAGCCCCTCGCTTACGGGCGGTGAAAAACTGTTTTTT	CASSPSLTGGEKLFF
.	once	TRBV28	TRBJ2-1	TGTGCCAGCAGTTCCTCCTCGACAGGGAGGAATGAGCAGTTCTTC	CASSSSSTGRNEQFF
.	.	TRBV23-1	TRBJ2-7	TGCGCCAGCGTTATAGGGGAGCTCTACGAGCAGTACTTC	CASVIGELYEQYF
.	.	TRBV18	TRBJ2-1	TGTGCCAGCTCACCTGGCAGGGGTAGTGAGCAGTTCTTC	CASSPGRGSEQFF
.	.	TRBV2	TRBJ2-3	TGTGCCAGCAGGTTGGCGGCGGGAAAAGATACGCAGTATTTT	CASRLAAGKDTQYF
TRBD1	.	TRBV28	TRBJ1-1	TGTGCCAGCAGTTTAAGGCAGGGGGCCGGGGACACTGAAGCTTTCTTT	CASSLRQGAGDTEAFF
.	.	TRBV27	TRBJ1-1	TGTGCCAGCGCTGGGAGGGCGAACACTGAAGCTTTCTTT	CASAGRANTEAFF